This T cell receptor beta chain was sequenced in a study of T cells after yellow fever vaccination. Study-level findings and limits: Contaminants from the bulk population, in the form of abundant clonotypes, could be found in FACS-sorted repertoires.

The germline gives CDR1 SGHTA, CDR2 FQGTGA. The CDR3 consists of 14 residues. V was clipped by 2 bases and J by 4 bases, with 11 bases between them. 5'RACE template switching added a universal primer site and UMIs to TCR cDNA. Via MiXCR, TCRdb re-called the 5' RACE reads, giving one row per CDR3 protein. The sample records a few hundred thousand distinct CDR3 sequences, roughly a sixth being singletons. This clonotype has only a few counts. Its antigen is not known. The sequence derives from a man in his late teens or twenties who received the YFV17D yellow fever vaccine. This sequence joins TRBV7-3 and TRBJ1-1; no clear D gene. The sequenced sample was PBMCs, obtained less than 6 days after the first yellow fever vaccination. CDR3 amino acids: CASSLSASRTEAFF. The CDR3 nucleotides read TGTGCCAGCAGCTTATCAGCCTCTCGCACTGAAGCTTTCTTT.